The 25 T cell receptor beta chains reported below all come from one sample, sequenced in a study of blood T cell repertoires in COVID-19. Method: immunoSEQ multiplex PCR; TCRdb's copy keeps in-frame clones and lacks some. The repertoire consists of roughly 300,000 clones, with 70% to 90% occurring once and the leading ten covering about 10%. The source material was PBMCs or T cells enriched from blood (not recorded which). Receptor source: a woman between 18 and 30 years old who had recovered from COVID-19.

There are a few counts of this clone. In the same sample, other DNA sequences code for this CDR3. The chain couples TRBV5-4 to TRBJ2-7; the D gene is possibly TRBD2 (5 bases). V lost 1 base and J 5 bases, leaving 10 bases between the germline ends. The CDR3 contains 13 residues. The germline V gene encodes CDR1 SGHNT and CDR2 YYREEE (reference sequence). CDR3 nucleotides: TGTGCCAGCAGCTTGCGGGGTGGAAACGAGCAGTACTTC. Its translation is CASSLRGGNEQYF.

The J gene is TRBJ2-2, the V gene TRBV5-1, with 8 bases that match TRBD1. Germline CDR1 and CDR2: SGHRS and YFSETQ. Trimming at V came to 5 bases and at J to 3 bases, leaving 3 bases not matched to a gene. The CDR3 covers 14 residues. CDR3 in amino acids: CASRLDRDTGELFF. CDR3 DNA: TGCGCCAGCAGACTGGACAGGGACACCGGGGAGCTGTTTTTT.

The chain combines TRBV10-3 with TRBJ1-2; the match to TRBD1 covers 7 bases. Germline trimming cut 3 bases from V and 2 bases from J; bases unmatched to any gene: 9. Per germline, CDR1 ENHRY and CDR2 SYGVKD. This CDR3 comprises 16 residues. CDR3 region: CAISDPSRQGNYGYTF. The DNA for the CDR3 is TGTGCCATCAGTGATCCCAGCCGACAGGGAAACTATGGCTACACCTTC.

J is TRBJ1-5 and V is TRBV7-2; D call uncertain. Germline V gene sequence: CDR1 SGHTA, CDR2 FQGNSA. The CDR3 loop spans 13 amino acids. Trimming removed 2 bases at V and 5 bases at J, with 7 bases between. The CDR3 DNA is TGTGCCAGCAGCTTATCACAATATCAGCCCCAGCATTTT. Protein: CASSLSQYQPQHF.

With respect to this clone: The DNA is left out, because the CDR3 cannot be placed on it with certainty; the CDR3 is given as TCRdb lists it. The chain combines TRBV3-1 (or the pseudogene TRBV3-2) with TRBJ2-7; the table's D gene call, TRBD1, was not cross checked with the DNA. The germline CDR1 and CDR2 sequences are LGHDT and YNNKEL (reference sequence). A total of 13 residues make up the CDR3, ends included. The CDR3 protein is CASSPVGQGSEYF.

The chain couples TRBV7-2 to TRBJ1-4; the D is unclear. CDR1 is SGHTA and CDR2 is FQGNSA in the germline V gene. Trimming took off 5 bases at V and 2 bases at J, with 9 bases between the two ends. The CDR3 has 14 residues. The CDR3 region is CASSTGVTNEKLFF. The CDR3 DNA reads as TGTGCCAGCAGCACCGGAGTCACTAATGAAAAACTGTTTTTT.

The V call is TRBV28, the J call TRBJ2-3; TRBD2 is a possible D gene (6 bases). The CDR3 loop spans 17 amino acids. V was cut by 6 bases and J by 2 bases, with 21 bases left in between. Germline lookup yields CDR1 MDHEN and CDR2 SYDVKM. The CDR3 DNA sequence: TGTGCCAGCAGCCTCAACCTCGGGAGTGGGGCCACAGATACGCAGTATTTT. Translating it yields CASSLNLGSGATDTQYF. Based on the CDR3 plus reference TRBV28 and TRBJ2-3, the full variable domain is DVKVTQSSRYLVKRTGEKVFLECVQDMDHENMFWYRQDPGLGLRLIYFSYDVKMKEKGDIPEGYSVSREKKERFSLILESASTNQTSMYLCASSLNLGSGATDTQYFGPGTRLTVL.

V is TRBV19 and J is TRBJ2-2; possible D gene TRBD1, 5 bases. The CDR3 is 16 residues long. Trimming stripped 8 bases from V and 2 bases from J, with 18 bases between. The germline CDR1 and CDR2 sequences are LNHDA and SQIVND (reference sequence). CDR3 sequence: CASLETYRINTGELFF. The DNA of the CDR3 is TGTGCCAGTTTGGAAACGTACAGGATCAACACCGGGGAGCTGTTTTTT.

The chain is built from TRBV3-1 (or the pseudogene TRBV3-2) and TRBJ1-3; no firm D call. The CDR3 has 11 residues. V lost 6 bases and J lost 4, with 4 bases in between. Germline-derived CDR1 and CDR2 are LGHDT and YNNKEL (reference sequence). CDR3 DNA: TGTGCCAGCAGTCGGGGAAACACCATATATTTT. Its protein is CASSRGNTIYF.

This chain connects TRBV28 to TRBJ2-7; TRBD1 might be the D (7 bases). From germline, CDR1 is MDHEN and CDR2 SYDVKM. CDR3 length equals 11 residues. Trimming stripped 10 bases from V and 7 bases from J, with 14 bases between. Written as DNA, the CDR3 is TGTGCCACTCAGGGGGGCAAAGAGCAGTACTTC. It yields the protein CATQGGKEQYF.

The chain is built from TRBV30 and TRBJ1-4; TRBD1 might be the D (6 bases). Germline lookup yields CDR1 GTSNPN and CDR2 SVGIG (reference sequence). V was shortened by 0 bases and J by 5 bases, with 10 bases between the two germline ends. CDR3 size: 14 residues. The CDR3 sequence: CAWSVIDRNEKLFF. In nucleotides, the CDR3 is TGTGCCTGGAGTGTTATAGACAGGAATGAAAAACTGTTTTTT.

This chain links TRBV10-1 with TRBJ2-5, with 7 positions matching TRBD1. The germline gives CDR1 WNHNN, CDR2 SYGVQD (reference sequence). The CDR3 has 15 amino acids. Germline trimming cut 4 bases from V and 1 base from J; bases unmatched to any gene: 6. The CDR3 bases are TGCGCCAGCAGTGCCGGGACAGCCTTCCAAGAGACCCAGTACTTC. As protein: CASSAGTAFQETQYF.

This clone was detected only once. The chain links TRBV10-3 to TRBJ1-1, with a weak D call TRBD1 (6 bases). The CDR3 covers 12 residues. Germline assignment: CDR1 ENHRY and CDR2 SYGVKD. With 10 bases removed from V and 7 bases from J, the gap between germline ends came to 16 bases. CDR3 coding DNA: TGTGCCACTGCGAACAGGGATGGTGAAGCTTTCTTT. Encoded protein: CATANRDGEAFF.

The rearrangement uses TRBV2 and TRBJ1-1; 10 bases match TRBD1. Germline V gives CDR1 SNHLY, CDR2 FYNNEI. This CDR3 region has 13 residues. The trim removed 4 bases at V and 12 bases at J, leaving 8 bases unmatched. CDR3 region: CASSALGQGLSFF. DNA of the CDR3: TGTGCCAGCAGTGCGTTGGGACAGGGGTTATCTTTCTTT.

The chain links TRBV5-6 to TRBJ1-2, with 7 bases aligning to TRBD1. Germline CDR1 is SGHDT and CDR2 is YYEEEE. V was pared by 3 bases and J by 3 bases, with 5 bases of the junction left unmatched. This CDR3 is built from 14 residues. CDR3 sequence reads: CASSSTGTDYGYTF. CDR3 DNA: TGTGCCAGCAGCTCGACTGGGACAGACTATGGCTACACCTTC.

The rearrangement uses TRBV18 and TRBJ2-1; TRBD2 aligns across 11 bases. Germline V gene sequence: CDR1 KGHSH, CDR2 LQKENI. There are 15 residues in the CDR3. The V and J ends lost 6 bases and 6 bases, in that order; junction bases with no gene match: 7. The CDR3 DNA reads TGTGCCAGCTCCCTCGGGACTAGCGGTATCAATGAGCAGTTCTTC. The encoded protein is CASSLGTSGINEQFF.

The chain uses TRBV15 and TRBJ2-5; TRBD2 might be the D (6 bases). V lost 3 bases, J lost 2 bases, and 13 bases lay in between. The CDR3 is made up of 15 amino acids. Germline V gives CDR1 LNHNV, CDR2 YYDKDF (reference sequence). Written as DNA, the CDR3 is TGTGCCACCAGCAGGCAGGTGGGGGGACAAGAGACCCAGTACTTC. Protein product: CATSRQVGGQETQYF.

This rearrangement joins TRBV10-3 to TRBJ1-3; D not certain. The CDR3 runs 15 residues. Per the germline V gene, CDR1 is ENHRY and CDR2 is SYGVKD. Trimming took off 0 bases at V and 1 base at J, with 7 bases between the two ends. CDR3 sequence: CAISESGRSGNTIYF. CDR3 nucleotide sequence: TGTGCCATCAGTGAGTCGGGGAGGTCTGGAAACACCATATATTTT.

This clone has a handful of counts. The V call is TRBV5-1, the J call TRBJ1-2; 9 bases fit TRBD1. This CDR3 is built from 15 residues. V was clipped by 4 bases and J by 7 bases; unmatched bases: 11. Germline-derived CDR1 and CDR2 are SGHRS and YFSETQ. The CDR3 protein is CASSPDTGGAAGYTF. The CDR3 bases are TGCGCCAGCAGCCCAGACACAGGGGGCGCGGCTGGCTACACCTTC.

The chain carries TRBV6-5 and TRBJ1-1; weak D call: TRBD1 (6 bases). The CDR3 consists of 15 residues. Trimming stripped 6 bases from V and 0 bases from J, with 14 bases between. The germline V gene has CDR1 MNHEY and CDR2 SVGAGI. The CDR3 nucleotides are TGTGCCAGCAGCAGCCCAGGGGACATGAACACTGAAGCTTTCTTT. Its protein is CASSSPGDMNTEAFF.

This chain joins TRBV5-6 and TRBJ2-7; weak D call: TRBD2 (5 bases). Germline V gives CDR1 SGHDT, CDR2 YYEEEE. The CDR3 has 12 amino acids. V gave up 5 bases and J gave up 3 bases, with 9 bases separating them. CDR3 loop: CASSTGIYEQYF. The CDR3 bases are TGTGCCAGCAGTACCGGGATCTACGAGCAGTACTTC. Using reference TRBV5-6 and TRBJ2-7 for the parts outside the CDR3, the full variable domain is DAGVTQSPTHLIKTRGQQVTLRCSPKSGHDTVSWYQQALGQGPQFIFQYYEEEERQRGNFPDRFSGHQFPNYSSELNVNALLLGDSALYLCASSTGIYEQYFGPGTRLTVT.

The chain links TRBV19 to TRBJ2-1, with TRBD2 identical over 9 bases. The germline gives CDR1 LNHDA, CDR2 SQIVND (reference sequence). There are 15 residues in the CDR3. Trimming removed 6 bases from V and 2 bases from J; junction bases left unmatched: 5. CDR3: CASRASGIPYNEQFF. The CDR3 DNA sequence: TGTGCCAGTAGAGCTAGCGGGATTCCCTACAATGAGCAGTTCTTC. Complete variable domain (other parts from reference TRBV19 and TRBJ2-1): DGGITQSPKYLFRKEGQNVTLSCEQNLNHDAMYWYRQDPGQGLRLIYYSQIVNDFQKGDIAEGYSVSREKKESFPLTVTSAQKNPTAFYLCASRASGIPYNEQFFGPGTRLTVL.

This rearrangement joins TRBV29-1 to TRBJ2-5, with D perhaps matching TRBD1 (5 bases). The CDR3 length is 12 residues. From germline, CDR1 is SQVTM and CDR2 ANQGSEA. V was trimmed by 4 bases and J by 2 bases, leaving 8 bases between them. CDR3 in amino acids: CSVVGLQETQYF. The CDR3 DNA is TGCAGCGTTGTGGGGCTTCAAGAGACCCAGTACTTC.

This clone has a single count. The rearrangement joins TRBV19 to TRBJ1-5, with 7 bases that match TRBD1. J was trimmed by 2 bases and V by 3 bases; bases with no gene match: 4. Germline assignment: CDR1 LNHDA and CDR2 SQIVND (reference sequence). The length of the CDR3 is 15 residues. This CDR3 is CASSIQGDRNQPQHF. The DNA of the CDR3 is TGTGCCAGTAGTATCCAGGGGGATCGCAATCAGCCCCAGCATTTT.

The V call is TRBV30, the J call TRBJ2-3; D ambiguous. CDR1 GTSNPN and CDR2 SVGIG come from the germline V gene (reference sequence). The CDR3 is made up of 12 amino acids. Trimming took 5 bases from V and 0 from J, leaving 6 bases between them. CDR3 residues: CAWLSSTDTQYF. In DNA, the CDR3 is TGTGCCTGGTTGTCTAGCACAGATACGCAGTATTTT.